These 5 T cell receptor beta chains originate from one sample sequenced in a study of shared clonotypes between healthy human individuals. The naive CD8 fraction comprised CD45RO-negative cells positively selected for CCR7 and excluded terminally differentiated effector memory CD45RA+ cells. Assay: immunoSEQ multiplex PCR; the TCRdb copy retains only in-frame clones and omits some. This table has around 2,000,000 clones, approximately 95% appearing once. Sequencing was carried out using naive CD8+ T cells sorted from blood. The source is a man aged 18-30 years in good health.

This clone came up once. This rearrangement joins TRBV18 to TRBJ1-5, with 7 positions matching TRBD1. CDR1 and CDR2 from the germline V gene are KGHSH and LQKENI. V trimming: 6 bases; J trimming: 3 bases; junction bases outside the gene matches: 11. CDR3 length: 16 amino acids. The CDR3 protein is CASSLSTGQLNQPQHF. The CDR3 DNA reads as TGTGCCAGCTCTCTTAGCACGGGACAGCTCAATCAGCCCCAGCATTTT.

V and J are TRBV2 and TRBJ2-3, with 10 bases aligning to TRBD2. Germline CDR1 and CDR2: SNHLY and FYNNEI. V was clipped by 6 bases and J by 1 base; unmatched bases: 4. CDR3 length: 15 residues. The CDR3, as DNA: TGTGCCAGCAGGCACACTAGCGGGGGCACAGATACGCAGTATTTT. Amino acid sequence: CASRHTSGGTDTQYF.

Concerning this clone: In the same sample, other DNA sequences code for this CDR3. This sequence joins TRBV6-1 and TRBJ1-5, with D uncertain. The V gene's germline CDR1 is MNHNS and CDR2 SASEGT. Trimming shortened V by 3 bases and J by 4 bases, and 13 bases separated the two germline ends. This CDR3 region has 15 residues. In DNA, the CDR3 is TGTGCCAGCAGTGACCCTCGAGGAGGAAATCAGCCCCAGCATTTT. Translating it yields CASSDPRGGNQPQHF.

As regards this clone: Other DNA sequences from this sample encode an identical CDR3 as well. The chain uses TRBV5-1 and TRBJ2-3; 11 nucleotides align to TRBD2. The V gene's germline CDR1 is SGHRS and CDR2 YFSETQ. The ends lost 4 bases at V and 2 bases at J; junction bases unmatched: 6. CDR3 length equals 16 residues. Here the CDR3 reads CASSRLAGGPTDTQYF. The CDR3 bases are TGCGCCAGCAGCAGGTTAGCGGGGGGGCCCACAGATACGCAGTATTTT.

The genes are TRBV5-1 and TRBJ1-2, with 8 bases that match TRBD1. J was trimmed by 5 bases and V by 4 bases; bases with no gene match: 10. The CDR3 consists of 15 residues. The germline V gene encodes CDR1 SGHRS and CDR2 YFSETQ. The CDR3 DNA is TGCGCCAGCAGCCATAGACAGGGGCGTGATTATGGCTACACCTTC. Residues: CASSHRQGRDYGYTF.